The present T cell receptor (beta chain) was sequenced within a study of control samples from healthy donors and cancer patients. Trimming cost V 7 bases and J 6 bases, with 13 bases left between them. The CDR3 is 12 amino acids. The V gene's germline CDR1 is MDHEN and CDR2 SYDVKM. The repertoire was sequenced with immunoSEQ multiplex PCR; TCRdb's copy has only in-frame clones and lacks some. The sample gives roughly 47,000 clones, 80% to 90% of which show up once; roughly a tenth is in the top ten. Only a few counts were recorded for this clone. The chain joins TRBV28 to TRBJ2-7, with D perhaps TRBD1 (6 bases). Sequenced: PBMCs. The clonotype comes from a woman in her sixties or seventies with lung cancer. The CDR3 DNA reads as TGTGCCAGCAAAACAGGGAACGGCGAGCAGTACTTC. It specifies CASKTGNGEQYF.